This TCR beta chain is from a study of T cells after yellow fever vaccination. Notes on the study in general: The secondary T-cell response peaked on day 5, not day 15, but was weaker.

This clonotype was counted only a few times. The antigen is not known. V trimming: 6 bases; J trimming: 4 bases; junction bases outside the gene matches: 7. CDR3 length: 14 residues. Germline CDR1 reads SGHTA; CDR2 reads FQGNSA. Each CDR3 protein gets one entry after TCRdb re-called the 5' RACE reads with MiXCR. The sample has around 250,000 distinct CDR3 sequences; around 4.9% are singletons. V usage is TRBV7-2 and J usage is TRBJ2-7; 9 nucleotides agree with TRBD1. The sequenced sample was CD4+ T cells sorted from PBMCs, obtained on the day of the yellow fever booster vaccination. This receptor was obtained from a man younger than 30 who received the YFV17D yellow fever vaccine. CDR3 nucleotides: TGTGCCAGCAGTCACGGACAGGGGCCTTACGAGCAGTACTTC. It encodes CASSHGQGPYEQYF.